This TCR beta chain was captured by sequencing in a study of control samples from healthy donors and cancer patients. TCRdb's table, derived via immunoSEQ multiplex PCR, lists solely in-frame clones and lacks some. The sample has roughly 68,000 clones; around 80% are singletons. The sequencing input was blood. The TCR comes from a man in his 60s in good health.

CDR3 residues: CSVEGGLGGNTIYF. CDR3 bases: TGCAGCGTTGAAGGGGGACTGGGTGGAAACACCATATATTTT. This sequence joins TRBV29-1 and TRBJ1-3, with TRBD1 as a possible D gene (5 bases). Trimming stripped 1 base from V and 3 bases from J, with 10 bases between. The CDR3 has 14 residues. The germline V gene encodes CDR1 SQVTM and CDR2 ANQGSEA. Full variable domain (missing parts from reference TRBV29-1 and TRBJ1-3): SAVISQKPSRDICQRGTSLTIQCQVDSQVTMMFWYRQQPGQSLTLIATANQGSEATYESGFVIDKFPISRPNLTFSTLTVSNMSPEDSSIYLCSVEGGLGGNTIYFGEGSWLTVV.